This entry features one T cell receptor beta chain sequence. This table comes from immunoSEQ multiplex PCR, and its TCRdb copy is limited to in-frame clones, with some not included. The table has 130,000 to 150,000 clones, less than 90% seen once; the top ten hold 35% to 40%. This entry comes from a study of blood T cell repertoires in COVID-19. In germline, CDR1 is LNHNV, CDR2 YYDKDF (reference sequence). Trimming took 0 bases from V and 4 from J, leaving 16 bases between them. The CDR3 length is 17 residues. The receptor comes from a human donor in a cohort sampled during active COVID-19. The chain carries TRBV15 and TRBJ2-1; D not certain. Input material: peripheral blood. The CDR3 loop reads CATSRDPPYHSYNEQFF. The CDR3 DNA sequence: TGTGCCACCAGCAGAGATCCGCCCTACCATTCTTACAATGAGCAGTTCTTC.